What follows are 15 T cell receptor beta chains derived from one specimen sequenced in a study of blood T cell repertoires in COVID-19. Method: immunoSEQ multiplex PCR; TCRdb's copy keeps in-frame clones and lacks some. The repertoire holds roughly 81,000 clones, with almost 85% as singletons. Sequencing used peripheral blood. The source of these receptors is a man in his 60s with acute or convalescent COVID-19.

The chain is built from TRBV10-3 and TRBJ2-1, with TRBD1 as a possible D gene (6 bases). This CDR3 is 13 amino acids long. V was cut by 2 bases and J by 9 bases, with 11 bases left in between. From germline, CDR1 is ENHRY and CDR2 SYGVKD. This chain's CDR3 is CAISELGAFEQFF. The CDR3 bases are TGTGCCATCAGTGAGCTGGGGGCCTTTGAGCAGTTCTTC.

The chain is built from TRBV14 and TRBJ2-5; 7 positions agree with TRBD2. The CDR3 runs 16 residues. The germline CDR1 and CDR2 sequences are SGHDN and FVKESK. Trimming took 3 bases from V and 2 from J; bases not matched to a gene: 9. The CDR3 here is CASSHYGGGTQETQYF. In nucleotides, the CDR3 is TGTGCCAGCAGCCACTATGGCGGGGGTACACAAGAGACCCAGTACTTC.

J is TRBJ2-3 and V is TRBV18, with a tentative D call TRBD2 (5 bases). The CDR3 is 16 residues long. Germline CDR1 is KGHSH and CDR2 is LQKENI. V was shortened by 2 bases and J by 2 bases, with 14 bases between the two germline ends. The CDR3 loop is CASSPGSSGLTDTQYF. CDR3 coding DNA: TGTGCCAGCTCACCAGGTTCCAGCGGACTCACAGATACGCAGTATTTT. Using reference TRBV18 and TRBJ2-3 for the parts outside the CDR3, the full variable domain is NAGVMQNPRHLVRRRGQEARLRCSPMKGHSHVYWYRQLPEEGLKFMVYLQKENIIDESGMPKERFSAEFPKEGPSILRIQQVVRGDSAAYFCASSPGSSGLTDTQYFGPGTRLTVL.

The V and J genes are TRBV3-1 (or the pseudogene TRBV3-2) and TRBJ2-1; 14 bases are shared with TRBD2. This CDR3 has 16 residues. The J segment lost 4 bases and the V segment lost 4 bases, leaving 3 bases of the junction unmatched. The germline V gene encodes CDR1 LGHDT and CDR2 YNNKEL (reference sequence). The CDR3 sequence is CASSPRLAGGYNEQFF. CDR3 DNA: TGTGCCAGCAGCCCTCGACTAGCGGGGGGGTACAATGAGCAGTTCTTC.

The gene calls are TRBV4-1 and TRBJ1-6, with 9 bases that match TRBD1. The V gene end was trimmed by 3 bases and the J gene end by 9 bases; junction bases not matched to a gene: 9. This CDR3 is built from 16 residues. In germline, CDR1 is MGHRA, CDR2 YSYEKL. CDR3 amino acids: CASSHPVGQGGSPLHF. In DNA, the CDR3 is TGCGCCAGCAGCCACCCGGTGGGACAGGGTGGTTCACCCCTCCACTTT.

A single count supports this clone. The J gene is TRBJ2-7, the V gene TRBV10-3; D remains ambiguous. This CDR3 spans 13 amino acids. The ends were cut back, 6 bases at V and 6 bases at J, with 15 bases in the middle. CDR1 is ENHRY, CDR2 SYGVKD, per germline. The CDR3 DNA reads TGTGCCATCAGCTCAGAACGTCCCTCCGAGCAGTACTTC. Amino acid sequence: CAISSERPSEQYF.

This clone was observed once. V usage is TRBV6-5 and J usage is TRBJ2-2; tentative D call: TRBD1 (5 bases). The germline V gene encodes CDR1 MNHEY and CDR2 SVGAGI. The CDR3 runs to 15 residues. Trimming stripped 4 bases from V and 4 bases from J, with 13 bases between. The CDR3 DNA reads TGTGCCAGCAGTTTCAGGGCCTCGGGCACCGGGGAGCTGTTTTTT. Translated: CASSFRASGTGELFF.

The chain recombines TRBV6-5 with TRBJ2-5; 7 bases are a match to TRBD2. The CDR3 covers 15 residues. Germline CDR1 MNHEY, CDR2 SVGAGI. V shed 0 bases and J 2 bases; nucleotides not matched to a gene: 3. CDR3 in DNA: TGTGCCAGCAGTTACTCCGTCGGGAGGCAAGAGACCCAGTACTTC. This encodes CASSYSVGRQETQYF.

The chain recombines TRBV11-2 with TRBJ1-2; TRBD1 is a possible D gene (5 bases). Germline V CDR1 and CDR2: SGHAT, FQNNGV. V was trimmed by 5 bases and J by 5 bases, leaving 9 bases between them. The CDR3 is 12 amino acids. CDR3 coding DNA: TGTGCCAGCAGCCCCGGGGGTTATGGCTACACCTTC. Its protein is CASSPGGYGYTF.

This clone occurred once. V and J are TRBV25-1 and TRBJ1-2; D unresolved. Germline assignment: CDR1 MGHDK and CDR2 SYGVNS. CDR3 length: 14 residues. V gave up 9 bases and J gave up 8 bases, with 22 bases separating them. DNA of the CDR3: TGTGCCAGTCTTCCCTCGGGGAGGGAGAAGGGCTACACCTTC. It encodes CASLPSGREKGYTF.

The gene calls are TRBV6-6 and TRBJ1-1, with unresolved D. V lost 4 bases and J 9 bases, leaving 12 bases between the germline ends. The CDR3 covers 12 residues. Germline V gene data show CDR1 as MNHNY and CDR2 as SVGAGI (reference sequence). In DNA form, the CDR3 reads TGTGCCAGCAGTTCCCCGCCTTCTAAAGCTTTCTTT. It codes for CASSSPPSKAFF.

J is TRBJ1-2 and V is TRBV19; 8 bases map to TRBD1. This CDR3 is built from 14 residues. CDR1 is LNHDA, CDR2 SQIVND, per germline (reference sequence). The J segment lost 5 bases and the V segment lost 6 bases, leaving 8 bases of the junction unmatched. Written as DNA, the CDR3 is TGTGCCAGTAGAGCGGACAGGGCGGGGTATGGCTACACCTTC. This sequence encodes CASRADRAGYGYTF.

The V call is TRBV6-6, the J call TRBJ1-5; D is undetermined. This CDR3 has 12 residues. V was pared by 2 bases and J by 5 bases, with 4 bases between. Germline V gene data show CDR1 as MNHNY and CDR2 as SVGAGI (reference sequence). In nucleotides, the CDR3 is TGTGCCAGCAGTTACCTTGATCAGCCCCAGCATTTT. Protein: CASSYLDQPQHF.

V is TRBV10-3 and J is TRBJ2-1; TRBD1 matches 7 bases. V trimming: 6 bases; J trimming: 0 bases; junction bases outside the gene matches: 8. Germline loops: CDR1 ENHRY, CDR2 SYGVKD. The CDR3 runs to 16 residues. CDR3 coding DNA: TGTGCCATCAGCTCTAGAAGGGACAGCTCCTACAATGAGCAGTTCTTC. It specifies CAISSRRDSSYNEQFF.

This clone was counted a few times. J is TRBJ1-2 and V is TRBV25-1; perhaps TRBD1 as D (5 bases). Trimming left V 8 bases short and J 5 bases short, with 27 bases between. This CDR3 region has 17 residues. Germline V gives CDR1 MGHDK, CDR2 SYGVNS. This chain's CDR3 is CASSSISSGIGTYGYTF. CDR3 DNA: TGTGCCAGCTCCAGTATTTCCTCCGGGATTGGGACTTATGGCTACACCTTC.